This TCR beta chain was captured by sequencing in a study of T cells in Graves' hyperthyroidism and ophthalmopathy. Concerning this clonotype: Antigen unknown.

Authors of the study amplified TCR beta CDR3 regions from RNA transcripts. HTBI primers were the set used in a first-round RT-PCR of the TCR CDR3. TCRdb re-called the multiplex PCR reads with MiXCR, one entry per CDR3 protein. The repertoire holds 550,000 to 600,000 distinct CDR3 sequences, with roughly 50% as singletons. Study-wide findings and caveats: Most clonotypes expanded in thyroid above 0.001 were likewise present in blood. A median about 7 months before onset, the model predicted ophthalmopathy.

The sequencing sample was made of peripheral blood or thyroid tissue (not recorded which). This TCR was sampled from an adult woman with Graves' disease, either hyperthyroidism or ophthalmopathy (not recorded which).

The CDR3, as DNA: TGTGCCTGCGCCGGGACGGCGGGAGGCTACACCTTC. The encoded protein is CACAGTAGGYTF. The V and J genes are TRBV15 and TRBJ1-2; TRBD1 might be the D (5 bases). The V gene's germline CDR1 is LNHNV and CDR2 YYDKDF (reference sequence). The CDR3 is 12 residues long. V was cut by 11 bases and J by 8 bases, with 18 bases left in between.